This T cell receptor (beta chain) was sequenced for a study of shared clonotypes between healthy human individuals. Only Caucasian adults living in Nashville, Tennessee made up the donor group. Findings of the study overall: Sampling included only blood; tissue repertoires likely differ.

With regard to this clone: The antigen remains unidentified.

The CDR3 contains 14 residues. Germline CDR1 reads SEHNR; CDR2 reads FQNEAQ (reference sequence). The germline V and J ends were trimmed by 5 bases and 1 base, with 11 bases remaining between them. Genomic DNA from each subset was divided evenly over several immunoSEQ plates. Sorted subsets were amplified in replicate PCRs using approximately 200 ng DNA, 30,000 to 35,000 T cell genomes. This table comes from immunoSEQ multiplex PCR, and its TCRdb copy is limited to in-frame clones, with some not included. The sample contains some 2,400,000 clones, approximately 96% of which appear only once. The V and J genes are TRBV7-9 and TRBJ2-5; D gene ambiguous. Sequenced: naive CD4+ T cells sorted from blood. Subset in this sample: CD45RA+ positively selected. The clonotype was recovered from a man between 18 and 29 years old in good health. Here the CDR3 reads CASSRPRTQETQYF. As DNA, the CDR3 is TGTGCCAGCAGCCGCCCTAGGACCCAAGAGACCCAGTACTTC.